These 9 T cell receptor beta chains originate from one sample sequenced in a study of lymphopenia after photon versus proton radiotherapy. The method was immunoSEQ multiplex PCR; TCRdb's version includes in-frame clones alone and lacks a portion of them. The sample lists 40,000 or so clones; roughly 90% were seen once. Sequencing used peripheral blood, obtained from a patient treated with photon-based radiotherapy. The receptors stem from a man between 60 and 75 years old with cholangiocarcinoma.

This clone was seen once. The rearrangement uses TRBV11-2 and TRBJ2-7; D gene ambiguous. V lost 5 bases, J lost 6 bases, and 17 bases lay in between. The length of the CDR3 is 14 residues. Germline assignment: CDR1 SGHAT and CDR2 FQNNGV. CDR3 sequence (DNA): TGTGCCAGCAGCCAGATTCGAGACATAGGCGAGCAGTACTTC. Translating gives CASSQIRDIGEQYF.

A single count supports this clone. The chain employs TRBV25-1 and TRBJ2-5; D is possibly TRBD1 (5 bases). Per germline, CDR1 MGHDK and CDR2 SYGVNS. The CDR3 extends over 17 amino acids. V was clipped by 1 base and J by 2 bases, with 17 bases between them. The CDR3, as DNA: TGTGCCAGCAGTGAATTAGGTGGTACAGGCCGACAAGAGACCCAGTACTTC. Translating it yields CASSELGGTGRQETQYF.

The CDR3 nucleotides read TGCGCCAGCAGCAGGGAAGGTCCATCGAACACTGAAGCTTTCTTT. It translates to CASSREGPSNTEAFF. V and J are TRBV5-1 and TRBJ1-1; no clear D gene. Trimming took off 4 bases at V and 1 base at J, with 14 bases between the two ends. The germline V gene has CDR1 SGHRS and CDR2 YFSETQ. The CDR3 sequence is 15 residues long.

The chain carries TRBV2 and TRBJ2-5; D not resolved. CDR1 is SNHLY and CDR2 is FYNNEI in the germline V gene. The CDR3 runs 12 residues. Trimming stripped 8 bases from V and 1 base from J, with 8 bases between. CDR3: CASGYSQETQYF. DNA of the CDR3: TGTGCCAGCGGGTACAGCCAAGAGACCCAGTACTTC.

The rearrangement uses TRBV5-1 and TRBJ2-2; TRBD2 matches at 9 bases. This CDR3 region has 18 residues. The V and J ends lost 4 bases and 8 bases, in that order; junction bases with no gene match: 18. Germline CDR1 reads SGHRS; CDR2 reads YFSETQ. This chain's CDR3 is CASSAGSGGNELEGELFF. The CDR3 DNA is TGCGCCAGCAGCGCGGGAAGCGGGGGGAATGAACTTGAAGGGGAGCTGTTTTTT. Full variable domain (rest looked up from reference TRBV5-1 and TRBJ2-2): KAGVTQTPRYLIKTRGQQVTLSCSPISGHRSVSWYQQTPGQGLQFLFEYFSETQRNKGNFPGRFSGRQFSNSRSEMNVSTLELGDSALYLCASSAGSGGNELEGELFFGEGSRLTVL.

The chain combines TRBV9 with TRBJ2-7, with 7 bases lining up with TRBD1. Unmatched junction bases numbered 2, after V lost 8 bases and J lost 0 bases. The germline V gene encodes CDR1 SGDLS and CDR2 YYNGEE. The CDR3 is 12 amino acids. The CDR3 DNA sequence: TGTGCCAGTGGGGACAGCTCCTACGAGCAGTACTTC. Its translation: CASGDSSYEQYF.

This clone has just one count. The genes are TRBV28 and TRBJ1-3; D is uncertain. Germline loops: CDR1 MDHEN, CDR2 SYDVKM. This CDR3 contains 15 residues. Trimming cost V 1 base and J 2 bases, with 9 bases left between them. In DNA form, the CDR3 reads TGTGCCAGCAGTTTATTTCGGGGAGCTGGAAACACCATATATTTT. It translates to CASSLFRGAGNTIYF.

To note about this clone: The junction departs from the called germline gene at one end, perhaps through a read error. The same CDR3 can be traced to other DNA sequences in this sample. The chain uses TRBV19 and TRBJ2-3; tentative D call: TRBD1 (5 bases). Germline CDR1 and CDR2: LNHDA and SQIVND (reference sequence). The CDR3 is 13 residues long. The CDR3 region has the DNA TGTGCTAGTAGTATGGGGCAGACAGATACGCAGTATTTT. It yields the protein CASSMGQTDTQYF. Based on the CDR3 plus reference TRBV19 and TRBJ2-3, the full variable domain is DGGITQSPKYLFRKEGQNVTLSCEQNLNHDAMYWYRQDPGQGLRLIYYSQIVNDFQKGDIAEGYSVSREKKESFPLTVTSAQKNPTAFYLCASSMGQTDTQYFGPGTRLTVL.

The rearrangement links TRBV6-1 to TRBJ1-3; no definite D call. V lost 2 bases and J lost 8, with 13 bases in between. Germline CDR1 reads MNHNS; CDR2 reads SASEGT. The CDR3 is 14 amino acids. DNA for the CDR3: TGTGCCAGCAGTGAACAGGTGTTATTACACACCATATATTTT. This translates into CASSEQVLLHTIYF.